These 21 T cell receptor beta chains originate from one sample sequenced in a study of blood T cell repertoires in COVID-19. Sequencing used immunoSEQ multiplex PCR; TCRdb keeps in-frame clones, though not all of them. The table lists 200,000 to 300,000 clones, around four fifths of them singletons, with around 6.5% in the top ten. The sample taken for sequencing was peripheral blood. Every receptor here comes from a woman aged 55-75 years with active or convalescent COVID-19.

This clone was seen only once. The chain links TRBV6-6 to TRBJ2-5; tentatively, D is TRBD1 (5 bases). Trimming stripped 6 bases from V and 3 bases from J, with 11 bases between. Germline CDR1 is MNHNY and CDR2 is SVGAGI (reference sequence). The CDR3 has 13 residues. The DNA of the CDR3 is TGTGCCAGCAGCACCAGGGCGGAAGAGACCCAGTACTTC. Its protein is CASSTRAEETQYF.

V gene TRBV7-8 combines with J gene TRBJ2-5, with 10 positions matching TRBD1. The J segment lost 6 bases and the V segment lost 1 base, leaving 2 bases of the junction unmatched. This CDR3 comprises 14 residues. From germline, CDR1 is SGHVS and CDR2 FQNEAQ. The CDR3 here is CASSLGQGAKTQYF. Written as DNA, the CDR3 is TGTGCCAGCAGCTTAGGACAGGGGGCGAAGACCCAGTACTTC. Complete variable domain (other parts from reference TRBV7-8 and TRBJ2-5): GAGVSQSPRYKVAKRGQDVALRCDPISGHVSLFWYQQALGQGPEFLTYFQNEAQLDKSGLPSDRFFAERPEGSVSTLKIQRTQQEDSAVYLCASSLGQGAKTQYFGPGTRLLVL.

The J gene is TRBJ1-1, the V gene TRBV5-1; no clear D. Germline V gene data show CDR1 as SGHRS and CDR2 as YFSETQ. V lost 0 bases and J 5 bases, leaving 14 bases between the germline ends. The CDR3 is 15 residues long. CDR3 in amino acids: CASSLGQVVGTEAFF. The CDR3 region has the DNA TGCGCCAGCAGCTTGGGGCAGGTTGTAGGTACTGAAGCTTTCTTT.

This clone was seen just once. The V and J genes are TRBV3-1 (or the pseudogene TRBV3-2) and TRBJ2-1, with TRBD2 matching 10 bases. CDR1 and CDR2 (germline): LGHDT, YNNKEL (reference sequence). The length of the CDR3 is 17 residues. V lost 0 bases and J lost 9; bases outside the gene matches: 11. CDR3 region: CASSQDPSLAGVGEQFF. In DNA form, the CDR3 reads TGTGCCAGCAGCCAAGATCCTAGTCTAGCGGGGGTAGGTGAGCAGTTCTTC.

In nucleotides, the CDR3 is TGTGCCAGCAGATCACGTGGGACAGTCGGGGTGCCTAACTATGGCTACACCTTC. Translating it yields CASRSRGTVGVPNYGYTF. V usage is TRBV5-6 and J usage is TRBJ1-2; 7 bases align to TRBD1. CDR1 SGHDT and CDR2 YYEEEE come from the germline V gene. The CDR3 has 18 residues. V shed 5 bases, J shed 0 bases, and the junction held 16 bases outside the gene matches.

J is TRBJ2-7 and V is TRBV7-3, with 8 bases lining up with TRBD2. Germline loops: CDR1 SGHTA, CDR2 FQGTGA. CDR3 length equals 15 residues. Unmatched junction bases numbered 5, after V lost 4 bases and J lost 0 bases. Here the CDR3 DNA reads TGTGCCAGCAGCTCAACTAGCGGAAGCTCCTACGAGCAGTACTTC. This encodes CASSSTSGSSYEQYF. The full variable domain, in which reference TRBV7-3 and TRBJ2-7 provide the parts outside the CDR3, is GAGVSQTPSNKVTEKGKYVELRCDPISGHTALYWYRQSLGQGPEFLIYFQGTGAADDSGLPNDRFFAVRPEGSVSTLKIQRTERGDSAVYLCASSSTSGSSYEQYFGPGTRLTVT.

The chain couples TRBV5-1 to TRBJ2-3; 8 bases map to TRBD2. The CDR3 extends over 16 amino acids. Germline V gene data show CDR1 as SGHRS and CDR2 as YFSETQ. The V gene end was trimmed by 0 bases and the J gene end by 2 bases; junction bases not matched to a gene: 5. CDR3 nucleotide sequence: TGCGCCAGCAGCTTGGGGCCGGGGGGGTTCACAGATACGCAGTATTTT. It is translated as CASSLGPGGFTDTQYF.

This chain connects TRBV6-2 or TRBV6-3 to TRBJ2-7; D is uncertain. Germline V gene lookup returns CDR1 MNHEY and CDR2 SVGEGT. The length of the CDR3 is 12 residues. Trimming cost V 2 bases and J 6 bases, with 8 bases left between them. The CDR3 loop reads CASSYMMREQYV. DNA for the CDR3: TGTGCCAGCAGTTACATGATGCGCGAGCAGTACGTC.

V usage is TRBV13 and J usage is TRBJ2-5; D is perhaps TRBD1 (6 bases). V was trimmed by 5 bases and J by 2 bases, leaving 9 bases between them. The V gene's germline CDR1 is PRHDT and CDR2 FYEKMQ (reference sequence). The CDR3 extends over 13 amino acids. The CDR3 region has the DNA TGTGCCAGCAGCAGGGACAAGCAAGAGACCCAGTACTTC. Protein product: CASSRDKQETQYF.

This chain connects TRBV6-6 to TRBJ1-1, with 7 positions matching TRBD1. Trimming took 4 bases from V and 4 from J; bases not matched to a gene: 6. The CDR3 consists of 14 residues. CDR1 and CDR2 from the germline V gene are MNHNY and SVGAGI (reference sequence). The CDR3 is CASSSTDRATEAFF. The DNA for the CDR3 is TGTGCCAGCAGTTCCACCGACAGGGCCACTGAAGCTTTCTTT.

This clone was seen just once. The V gene is TRBV5-4, the J gene TRBJ2-3; 9 bases align to TRBD2. Germline V gene sequence: CDR1 SGHNT, CDR2 YYREEE (reference sequence). V lost 4 bases and J lost 0; bases outside the gene matches: 12. The CDR3 contains 18 residues. CDR3 sequence reads: CASSRNSRTSASTDTQYF. The CDR3 DNA reads TGTGCCAGCAGCCGAAATTCCCGGACTAGCGCTAGCACAGATACGCAGTATTTT.

The CDR3 region is CASRPRDTTNYGYTF. The CDR3 coding sequence is TGTGCCAGCAGGCCCCGGGACACCACTAACTATGGCTACACCTTC. This rearrangement joins TRBV2 to TRBJ1-2; a possible D gene is TRBD1 (6 bases). This CDR3 is 15 amino acids long. Germline assignment: CDR1 SNHLY and CDR2 FYNNEI. The V gene lost 6 bases and the J gene lost 0 bases, with 14 bases spanning the gap.

This sequence joins TRBV20-1 and TRBJ1-5; no definite D call. Germline CDR1 DFQATT, CDR2 SNEGSKA (reference sequence). V lost 3 bases and J 2 bases, leaving 11 bases between the germline ends. The CDR3 has 14 amino acids. CDR3 sequence reads: CSASEVSGNQPQHF. Written as DNA, the CDR3 is TGCAGTGCTAGTGAGGTTAGTGGCAATCAGCCCCAGCATTTT.

The chain has TRBV6-6 and TRBJ2-3; TRBD1 aligns across 7 bases. The germline V gene has CDR1 MNHNY and CDR2 SVGAGI (reference sequence). Unmatched junction bases numbered 11, after V lost 7 bases and J lost 4 bases. The CDR3 sequence is 15 residues long. Here the CDR3 reads CASTTRGSPPDTQYF. The CDR3 DNA reads TGTGCCAGCACGACCAGGGGGTCCCCCCCAGATACGCAGTATTTT.

The chain links TRBV19 to TRBJ2-7, with D perhaps TRBD1 (5 bases). Germline V gene lookup returns CDR1 LNHDA and CDR2 SQIVND (reference sequence). The CDR3 extends over 14 amino acids. V lost 3 bases to trimming and J lost 5 bases, with 14 bases between them. As DNA, the CDR3 is TGTGCCAGTAGTATGAGGCGCTGGGGCAACGAGCAGTACTTC. Amino acid sequence: CASSMRRWGNEQYF. Supplemented by reference TRBV19 and TRBJ2-7, the full variable domain reads DGGITQSPKYLFRKEGQNVTLSCEQNLNHDAMYWYRQDPGQGLRLIYYSQIVNDFQKGDIAEGYSVSREKKESFPLTVTSAQKNPTAFYLCASSMRRWGNEQYFGPGTRLTVT.

The chain joins TRBV13 to TRBJ1-3; the match to TRBD1 covers 9 bases. The CDR3 runs 15 residues. Germline-derived CDR1 and CDR2 are PRHDT and FYEKMQ (reference sequence). Trimming at V came to 5 bases and at J to 6 bases, leaving 8 bases not matched to a gene. In DNA, the CDR3 is TGTGCCAGCAGCGCAGTGGGACAGGGTGTAAACACCATATATTTT. It specifies CASSAVGQGVNTIYF.

V usage is TRBV27 and J usage is TRBJ2-2; TRBD2 is a possible D gene (6 bases). Trimming left V 2 bases short and J 5 bases short, with 9 bases between. This CDR3 contains 14 residues. The germline gives CDR1 MNHEY, CDR2 SMNVEV (reference sequence). The CDR3 DNA reads TGTGCCAGCAGTTTACGGGGAGGTACCGGGGAGCTGTTTTTT. Translated: CASSLRGGTGELFF.

This chain connects TRBV6-5 to TRBJ1-4, with D perhaps TRBD1 (6 bases). Per the germline V gene, CDR1 is MNHEY and CDR2 is SVGAGI. There are 15 residues in the CDR3. V gave up 7 bases and J gave up 5 bases, with 17 bases separating them. The CDR3 DNA follows: TGTGCCAGCACCCCGGTGGCAGGGGCCAATGAAAAACTGTTTTTT. As protein: CASTPVAGANEKLFF.

This sequence joins TRBV10-3 and TRBJ2-7; D is unclear. Per germline, CDR1 ENHRY and CDR2 SYGVKD. V was pared by 6 bases and J by 4 bases, with 10 bases between. The length of the CDR3 is 12 residues. CDR3 nucleotides: TGTGCCATCAGCGGCGACTCTTACGAGCAGTACTTC. Its protein product is CAISGDSYEQYF.

The chain has TRBV9 and TRBJ2-1; 9 nucleotides align to TRBD1. The CDR3 is 16 amino acids. The germline gives CDR1 SGDLS, CDR2 YYNGEE. The junction had 5 bases not matched to a gene; V was cut back by 0 bases and J by 4 bases. The DNA of the CDR3 is TGTGCCAGCAGCGTAGCGGACAGGGGTGGATACAATGAGCAGTTCTTC. It encodes CASSVADRGGYNEQFF.

The chain couples TRBV5-1 to TRBJ2-2, with TRBD1 matching 10 bases. The germline gives CDR1 SGHRS, CDR2 YFSETQ. The J segment lost 6 bases and the V segment lost 3 bases, leaving 5 bases of the junction unmatched. This CDR3 comprises 15 residues. This CDR3 reads CASSYGTGAAGELFF. CDR3 sequence (DNA): TGCGCCAGCAGCTACGGGACAGGGGCCGCCGGGGAGCTGTTTTTT. Full variable domain (remainder filled in from reference TRBV5-1 and TRBJ2-2): KAGVTQTPRYLIKTRGQQVTLSCSPISGHRSVSWYQQTPGQGLQFLFEYFSETQRNKGNFPGRFSGRQFSNSRSEMNVSTLELGDSALYLCASSYGTGAAGELFFGEGSRLTVL.